This T cell receptor beta chain originates from a study of blood T cells in healthy people across ages. Study context: Capture via template switching afforded approximately one barcoded beta molecule per two T cells.

From germline, CDR1 is DFQATT and CDR2 SNEGSKA (reference sequence). This CDR3 is 15 amino acids long. V trimming: 5 bases; J trimming: 1 base; junction bases outside the gene matches: 5. Study-level findings and limits: Underestimates were what the diversity estimates from one million T cells were considered to be.

This clonotype has a count of ten or more. Its matching antigen is unknown. It was approximately 9 milliliters of peripheral blood that were drawn from each donor. Every sample had a minimum of 7 million PBMCs isolated. A second about 7 to 11 cycle PCR used barcoded and J-beta primers. TCRdb itself ran the 5' RACE reads through MiXCR, one entry per CDR3 protein. This table holds 630,000 or so distinct CDR3 sequences, about 32% found once. Sequencing was performed on blood. The J gene is TRBJ2-3, the V gene TRBV20-1, with 11 bases fitting TRBD2. The receptor comes from a woman at least 80 years old in good health. The CDR3 protein is CSAGPSGGRTDTQYF. The CDR3 DNA follows: TGCAGTGCTGGGCCTAGCGGGGGGCGCACAGATACGCAGTATTTT.